This TCR beta chain comes out of a study of human T cells and chemical hapten exposure. The library gave individual cDNA molecules unique molecular identifiers. TCRdb re-derived calls from the RACE reads in MiXCR, one entry per CDR3 protein. The sample carries some 330,000 distinct CDR3 sequences, around 5% recorded once. The time point was: pre-sensitization, week 0. The treatment denotes: therapeutic diphenylcyclopropenone sensitization with weekly scalp DPC. This clonotype showed up many times. Sequencing was performed on whole blood, taken in connection with sensitization to the hapten diphenylcyclopropenone (DPC). The clonotype was recovered from a woman under 30 with alopecia areata. Some clones in this sample may be carry-over from other donors' samples.

CDR3: CASSLRQNNYGYTF. In nucleotides, the CDR3 is TGTGCCAGCAGTTTACGTCAGAATAACTATGGCTACACCTTC. The chain joins TRBV12-3 or TRBV12-4 to TRBJ1-2, with unresolved D. This CDR3 has 14 residues. V was cut by 2 bases and J by 1 base, with 8 bases left in between.